This T cell receptor beta chain was identified during a study of OX40 agonist ivuxolimab in advanced cancers. V was pared by 5 bases and J by 4 bases, with 12 bases between. The CDR3 runs to 13 residues. Germline loops: CDR1 SGHAT, CDR2 FQNNGV. Generated by immunoSEQ multiplex PCR, the TCRdb table keeps only in-frame clones and is missing some. This sample yields roughly 76,000 clones, of which over 75% are seen a single time; 3.1% belongs to the top ten. The material sequenced was CD4+ or CD8+ T cells sorted from blood, taken in a trial of the OX40 agonist ivuxolimab. The clonotype comes from an adult with an advanced solid tumor such as melanoma, head and neck, liver or kidney cancer. This chain connects TRBV11-2 to TRBJ2-7, with D unresolved. As DNA, the CDR3 is TGTGCCAGCAGCCTAAACTCCGGATACGAGCAGTACTTC. Its translation: CASSLNSGYEQYF.